This is a list of T cell receptor beta chains from one sample in a study of T cell repertoires in cytomegalovirus infection. TCRdb passed the reads through MiXCR, listing each CDR3 protein once. Here the sample spans hundreds of thousands of distinct CDR3 sequences, over 9% being singletons. Sequencing input: PBMCs. Source of these receptors: a human donor in good health (CMV status not recorded). Some clones in this sample may be carry-over from other donors' samples. CDR3s include the opening cysteine and the closing phenylalanine or tryptophan. A D gene is named only where the DNA matches it firmly. Where a row states a size, it is once, few, many or the class of an expanded clone; other rows omit it.

V,J,length,size,D,CDR3,DNA
TRBV27,TRBJ2-5,12,-,-,CASRGFMETQYF,TGTGCCAGCAGAGGGTTTATGGAGACCCAGTACTTC
TRBV20-1,TRBJ2-2,14,-,TRBD1,CSATGQTNTGELFF,TGCAGTGCTACGGGACAGACTAACACCGGGGAGCTGTTTTTT
TRBV7-6,TRBJ2-7,11,many,-,CASSGNYEQYF,TGTGCCAGCAGCGGTAACTACGAGCAGTACTTC
TRBV6-6,TRBJ2-7,14,few,TRBD1,CASSDPGTGEEQYF,TGTGCCAGCAGTGACCCCGGGACAGGGGAAGAGCAGTACTTC
TRBV5-5,TRBJ2-7,15,few,-,CASGVPGQRSYEQYF,TGTGCCAGCGGCGTACCGGGACAACGGTCATACGAGCAGTACTTC
TRBV30,TRBJ2-5,13,-,-,CAWSSSRTETQYF,TGTGCCTGGAGTTCCAGCCGGACGGAGACCCAGTACTTC
TRBV24-1,TRBJ1-5,15,many,-,CATSDPREGRQPQHF,TGTGCCACCAGTGATCCCCGAGAGGGACGGCAGCCCCAGCATTTT
TRBV6-1,TRBJ1-1,16,many,-,CASHLSPGSIYTEAFF,TGTGCCAGCCACCTTTCCCCCGGGTCAATCTACACTGAAGCTTTCTTT
TRBV27,TRBJ2-5,15,-,TRBD2,CASRTRLAVEETQYF,TGTGCCAGCAGGACTCGACTAGCGGTTGAAGAGACCCAGTACTTC
TRBV7-6,TRBJ2-7,12,many,-,CASGQSRQEQYF,TGTGCCAGCGGACAGAGCCGACAAGAGCAGTACTTC
TRBV5-1,TRBJ2-2,15,-,-,CASSEPSHYTGELFF,TGCGCCAGCAGCGAGCCCTCGCATTACACCGGGGAGCTGTTTTTT
TRBV6-6,TRBJ1-3,14,few,-,CASSYWEAGNTIYF,TGTGCCAGCAGTTACTGGGAGGCAGGAAACACCATATATTTT
TRBV12-3/TRBV12-4,TRBJ1-4,15,-,-,CASSLRESTNEKLFF,TGTGCCAGCAGTTTGCGAGAGTCAACTAATGAAAAACTGTTTTTT
TRBV5-1,TRBJ2-1,14,few,TRBD2,CASRLSGTVNEQFF,TGCGCCAGCCGACTTAGCGGGACGGTTAATGAGCAGTTCTTC
TRBV20-1,TRBJ2-3,12,many,TRBD2,CSARGSFDTQYF,TGCAGTGCTCGCGGGAGTTTTGATACGCAGTATTTT
TRBV27,TRBJ2-1,13,-,-,CASSLVWGSEQFF,TGTGCCAGCAGTTTAGTTTGGGGGAGTGAGCAGTTCTTC
TRBV5-6,TRBJ2-4,16,few,-,CASSLKGGGRKNIQYF,TGTGCCAGCAGCTTAAAAGGAGGGGGACGGAAAAACATTCAGTACTTC
TRBV24-1,TRBJ2-5,14,few,-,CATSGIAPQETQYF,TGTGCCACCAGTGGGATAGCCCCTCAAGAGACCCAGTACTTC
TRBV20-1,TRBJ2-2,14,few,TRBD1,CSASTGGLAGELFF,TGCAGTGCTTCCACAGGGGGTCTAGCCGGGGAGCTGTTTTTT
TRBV7-4,TRBJ1-4,15,many,TRBD1,CASSLGQGSNEKLFF,TGTGCCAGCAGCCTTGGACAGGGAAGTAATGAAAAACTGTTTTTT
TRBV7-9,TRBJ2-7,14,-,-,CASSLGGSRFEQYF,TGTGCCAGCAGCTTAGGAGGGTCGCGTTTCGAGCAGTACTTC
TRBV20-1,TRBJ1-2,13,many,TRBD1,CSAGDRANYGYTF,TGCAGTGCGGGGGACAGAGCCAACTATGGCTACACCTTC
TRBV20-1,TRBJ1-2,12,many,-,CSATGWGHGYTF,TGCAGTGCCACCGGGTGGGGTCATGGCTACACCTTC
TRBV12-3/TRBV12-4,TRBJ2-3,15,many,TRBD2,CASSLRGRAGDTQYF,TGTGCCAGCAGTTTACGCGGGAGGGCCGGGGATACGCAGTATTTT
TRBV11-1,TRBJ2-7,15,many,TRBD2,CASSPPTSEVCEQYF,TGTGCCAGCAGCCCACCGACTAGCGAGGTGTGCGAGCAGTACTTC
TRBV20-1,TRBJ2-1,17,many,TRBD2,CSAVSRYNGLAENEQFF,TGCAGTGCCGTGTCTAGGTATAACGGACTAGCGGAAAATGAGCAGTTCTTC
TRBV7-2,TRBJ1-5,17,many,-,CASSLRQGPISNQPQHF,TGTGCCAGCAGCTTACGTCAGGGGCCCATCAGCAATCAGCCCCAGCATTTT
TRBV6-1,TRBJ2-2,16,many,TRBD2,CASSYSLAGAAGELFF,TGTGCCAGCAGTTATTCCCTAGCGGGAGCGGCCGGGGAGCTGTTTTTT
TRBV11-2,TRBJ2-3,16,many,TRBD1,CASSGGTGDWADTQYF,TGTGCCAGCAGCGGCGGGACAGGGGATTGGGCAGATACGCAGTATTTT
TRBV7-3,TRBJ2-7,14,many,TRBD2,CASSASGGYDEQYF,TGTGCCAGCAGCGCCAGCGGGGGGTACGACGAGCAGTACTTC
TRBV18,TRBJ2-3,15,few,-,CASSPPGASADTQYF,TGTGCCAGCTCACCACCGGGCGCGAGCGCAGATACGCAGTATTTT
TRBV27,TRBJ1-6,19,many,-,CASSLQMSALSSYNSPLHF,TGTGCCAGCAGTTTGCAGATGTCGGCATTGAGCTCCTATAATTCACCCCTCCACTTT
TRBV6-8,TRBJ1-2,13,-,-,CASRREGGYGYTF,TGTGCCAGCAGGAGGGAGGGCGGCTATGGCTACACCTTC
TRBV27,TRBJ2-5,17,many,-,CASSGRIGRPAMMDQYF,TGTGCCAGCAGTGGTCGTATCGGCAGACCCGCAATGATGGACCAGTACTTC
TRBV7-2,TRBJ2-3,17,many,TRBD2,CASSLLGLAGETDTQYF,TGTGCCAGCAGCTTATTGGGTCTAGCGGGAGAGACAGATACGCAGTATTTT
TRBV6-5,TRBJ1-1,13,few,TRBD1,CASSFTGAGEAFF,TGTGCCAGCAGTTTCACAGGGGCGGGAGAAGCTTTCTTT
TRBV28,TRBJ2-5,16,few,-,CASSSPRGRDQETQYF,TGTGCCAGCAGTTCCCCGCGGGGCAGGGACCAAGAGACCCAGTACTTC
TRBV11-2,TRBJ2-1,18,many,TRBD2,CASSTDQGLAGGKNEQFF,TGTGCCAGCAGCACGGATCAAGGACTAGCGGGAGGGAAGAATGAGCAGTTCTTC
TRBV7-3,TRBJ2-1,18,many,TRBD1,CASSLEGGTGGLDNEQFF,TGTGCCAGCAGCTTAGAGGGGGGGACAGGGGGCCTGGACAATGAGCAGTTCTTC
TRBV29-1,TRBJ2-7,15,-,TRBD2,CSVGTSGSLVNEQYF,TGCAGCGTAGGGACTAGCGGGAGTTTGGTAAACGAGCAGTACTTC
TRBV9,TRBJ2-1,14,-,TRBD2,CASSPLGPGRRQFF,TGTGCCAGCAGCCCCCTAGGCCCCGGGAGGAGGCAGTTCTTC
TRBV6-5,TRBJ2-5,13,many,-,CASSRGETAAQYF,TGTGCCAGCAGTAGGGGGGAGACAGCGGCCCAGTACTTC
TRBV7-2,TRBJ2-5,13,many,TRBD2,CASSGAGEETQYF,TGTGCCAGCAGCGGAGCGGGAGAGGAGACCCAGTACTTC
TRBV6-1,TRBJ2-7,18,few,TRBD1,CASSGPRSEGGPSYEQYF,TGTGCCAGCAGTGGACCTAGAAGTGAAGGGGGCCCCTCCTACGAGCAGTACTTC
TRBV12-3/TRBV12-4,TRBJ1-4,15,many,TRBD1,CASSSGTGDTEKLFF,TGTGCCAGCAGTTCGGGGACAGGGGATACTGAAAAACTGTTTTTT
TRBV7-2,TRBJ2-6,17,many,-,CASSLRGPSSGANVLTF,TGTGCCAGCAGCTTGAGGGGACCAAGCTCTGGGGCCAACGTCCTGACTTTC